This TCR beta chain is drawn from a study of T cell responses to AZD1222 COVID-19 vaccine. Using immunoSEQ multiplex PCR, the repertoire was profiled, and TCRdb retains in-frame clones only, with some absent. This sample has under 200,000 clones, with approximately 90% found just once. CDR1 MGHDK and CDR2 SYGVNS come from the germline V gene. V was trimmed by 4 bases and J by 7 bases, leaving 5 bases between them. The CDR3 has 11 residues. This receptor was taken from an adult who received the MenACWY meningococcal vaccine as a control. The chain joins TRBV25-1 to TRBJ2-1; D unresolved. The material sequenced was peripheral blood, taken 28 days after the second dose of the MenACWY control vaccine. The CDR3 loop reads CASSVVNEQFF. CDR3 bases: TGTGCCAGCAGTGTAGTAAATGAGCAGTTCTTC.